The clone carrying this TCR beta chain was found many times. Trimming pared 5 bases from V and 0 bases from J, leaving 8 bases between. This CDR3 comprises 14 residues. Germline CDR1 and CDR2: SGHTA and FQGNSA. Participants, patients aged 18 to 65, had newly diagnosed hyperthyroidism with a duration under 2 months. The sample originates from a study of T cells in Graves' hyperthyroidism and ophthalmopathy. The CDR3 regions of TCR beta were amplified from RNA transcripts. TCR CDR3 underwent first-round RT-PCR with the HTBI primer set. TCRdb called the multiplex PCR reads again in MiXCR, with one record for every CDR3 protein. This sample yields hundreds of thousands of distinct CDR3 sequences, of which 35% to 55% are seen a single time; 8% to 8.5% belongs to the top ten.

The sequenced material came from peripheral blood or thyroid tissue (not recorded which). The clonotype was recovered from a woman aged 18-35 years with Graves' hyperthyroidism. This rearrangement joins TRBV7-2 to TRBJ1-5, with D possibly TRBD1 on 6 matching bases. The CDR3 DNA reads TGTGCCAGCAGCCCGGACAGTAGCAATCAGCCCCAGCATTTT. Amino acid sequence: CASSPDSSNQPQHF.